The T cell receptor (beta chain) under discussion was sequenced for a study of T cells in Graves' hyperthyroidism and ophthalmopathy. Trimming took 3 bases from V and 2 from J, leaving 10 bases between them. This CDR3 comprises 15 residues. Germline V gives CDR1 SNHLY, CDR2 FYNNEI. RNA transcripts provided the source from which TCR beta CDR3 regions were amplified. Researchers ran a first-round RT-PCR on the TCR CDR3 using the HTBI primer set. From the multiplex PCR reads, TCRdb called clonotypes with MiXCR, one entry per CDR3 protein. The data show under 350,000 distinct CDR3 sequences, 21% seen once. Notes on the study in general: Within blood appeared most thyroid clonotypes that had expanded above 0.001.

There are a few counts of this clonotype. No antigen is known for it. Criteria for exclusion of patients were uncontrolled infection, other autoimmune disease, pregnancy or lactation. Diagnosis rested on symptoms, serum thyroxine and TRAb, thyroid ultrasound, and orbital computed tomography. Fresh 10 ml peripheral blood yielded PBMCs. The rearrangement links TRBV2 to TRBJ2-2; weak D call: TRBD1 (6 bases). Sequences were obtained from blood. The TCR sequence derives from a woman in her 50s with Graves' hyperthyroidism. CDR3 region: CASSDEGGNTGELFF. CDR3 sequence (DNA): TGTGCCAGCAGTGATGAAGGGGGAAACACCGGGGAGCTGTTTTTT.